This is a list of T cell receptor beta chains from one sample in a study of control samples from healthy donors and cancer patients. TCRdb's table, derived via immunoSEQ multiplex PCR, lists solely in-frame clones and lacks some. The top ten hold approximately 1.5% of the sample, which has roughly 220,000 clones, around 94% seen once. Sequenced sample: blood. Source of these receptors: a man aged 45-60 years in good health. Each CDR3 is given with its conserved first and last residue. A D gene is named only where the DNA matches it firmly. Clone sizes are given selectively: once, few, many, or a class where the clone is expanded.

clone_size,j_call,d_call,v_call,cdr3_nt,cdr3_aa
NA,TRBJ1-5,NA,TRBV12-5,TGTGCTAGTGGTCCCCACACTTACAGGCCCCTTAGCAATCAGCCCCAGCATTTT,CASGPHTYRPLSNQPQHF
NA,TRBJ1-2,NA,TRBV5-6,TGTGCCAGCAGCTCGGACAGTTTAGTCCCGCCTGACTATGGCTACACCTTC,CASSSDSLVPPDYGYTF
NA,TRBJ1-1,NA,TRBV7-2,TGTGCCAGCAGCTTAAACAGTAACACTGAAGCTTTCTTT,CASSLNSNTEAFF
NA,TRBJ2-3,TRBD1,TRBV19,TGTGCCAGTAGTAGACGGACAGGGAGCACAGATACGCAGTATTTT,CASSRRTGSTDTQYF
NA,TRBJ1-2,NA,TRBV9,TGTGCCAGCAGCGTCAAGAGCTCATCGCTCCAATATGGCTACACCTTC,CASSVKSSSLQYGYTF
NA,TRBJ2-1,TRBD2,TRBV5-1,TGCGCCAGCAGCTTGACGCCTAGCGGGGGGGGCTACAATGAGCAGTTCTTC,CASSLTPSGGGYNEQFF
NA,TRBJ1-1,NA,TRBV19,TGTGCCAGTAAAAAGGACGGACACACTGAAGCTTTCTTT,CASKKDGHTEAFF
NA,TRBJ2-2,NA,TRBV5-1,TGCGCCAGCAGAGAGTTCTCCTTTTTAAACACCGGGGAGCTGTTTTTT,CASREFSFLNTGELFF
NA,TRBJ1-1,NA,TRBV28,TGTGCCAGCAGTTGGGGGACGGTTGAAGCTTTCTTT,CASSWGTVEAFF
NA,TRBJ2-1,NA,TRBV4-1,TGCGCCAGCAGCCTCGGGACCGAGGGTAATGAGCAGTTCTTC,CASSLGTEGNEQFF
NA,TRBJ1-2,NA,TRBV7-9,TGTGCCAGCAGCTCAGGGTCGTATGGCTACACCTTC,CASSSGSYGYTF
few,TRBJ2-7,TRBD1,TRBV4-2,TGTGCCAGCAGCCAAGGCGACAGGGGAGGCGAGCAGTACTTC,CASSQGDRGGEQYF
NA,TRBJ2-1,NA,TRBV18,TGTGCCAGCTCAAATTCAGGGTCAAGTGAGCAGTTCTTC,CASSNSGSSEQFF
NA,TRBJ2-7,NA,TRBV7-2,TGTGCCAGCAGCTTAGTTTGGACTATTTACGAGCAGTACTTC,CASSLVWTIYEQYF
NA,TRBJ2-7,NA,TRBV4-3,TGCGCCAGCAGCCAAGATGGCTACGAGCAGTACTTC,CASSQDGYEQYF
NA,TRBJ2-1,TRBD1,TRBV11-2,TGTGCCAGCAGTCGAGGGGGCGACCTCGGTGAGCAGTTCTTC,CASSRGGDLGEQFF
NA,TRBJ2-3,NA,TRBV28,TGTGCCAGCAGAGACCCAGATACGCAGTATTTT,CASRDPDTQYF
NA,TRBJ2-7,NA,TRBV5-6,TGTGCCAGCAGCTTGAACCCCCAGGGGGGCTACGAGCAGTACTTC,CASSLNPQGGYEQYF
few,TRBJ1-1,TRBD1,TRBV5-6,TGTGCCAGCAGCCGTATTTCCGGACAGGGCGTCACTGAAGCTTTCTTT,CASSRISGQGVTEAFF
NA,TRBJ2-1,NA,TRBV5-4,TGTGCCAGTCGTATCGACCCGAGCTCCTACAATGAGCAGTTCTTC,CASRIDPSSYNEQFF
NA,TRBJ1-3,NA,TRBV5-1,TGCGCCAGCAGCTTGGAGGGGGGCCTCGGAAACACCATATATTTT,CASSLEGGLGNTIYF
NA,TRBJ2-5,TRBD2,TRBV6-5,TGTGCCAGCAGCCTCGGACTAGCCCAAGAGACCCAGTACTTC,CASSLGLAQETQYF
NA,TRBJ2-2,NA,TRBV6-5,TGTGCCAGCAGTTACTCGTCGGGGGTCACCGGGGAGCTGTTTTTT,CASSYSSGVTGELFF
NA,TRBJ1-2,NA,TRBV27,TGTGCCAGCAGTTTCCTGGGGACTAACTATGGCTACACCTTC,CASSFLGTNYGYTF
NA,TRBJ1-2,NA,TRBV28,TGTGCCAGCAGTATACCGCGAATGGGATGGGGGACCTTC,CASSIPRMGWGTF
NA,TRBJ1-3,NA,TRBV19,TGTGCCAGTAGTATTGGCGGGACGTACTCTGGAAACACCATATATTTT,CASSIGGTYSGNTIYF
NA,TRBJ1-4,NA,TRBV6-5,TGTGCCAGCGGTTGGGGTCCTGAAAAACTGTTTTTT,CASGWGPEKLFF
NA,TRBJ1-1,NA,TRBV5-1,TGCGCCAGCAGCTTGAACGGACCCTCGAACACTGAAGCTTTCTTT,CASSLNGPSNTEAFF
NA,TRBJ1-1,NA,TRBV10-2,TGCGCCAGCAGTGAGCCCCTAACAGTGAACACTGAAGCTTTCTTT,CASSEPLTVNTEAFF
NA,TRBJ1-2,NA,TRBV30,TGTGCCCGGACCGAGGCAGGGAGCGCGGAAACCTTC,CARTEAGSAETF
NA,TRBJ2-5,NA,TRBV5-5,TGTGCCAGCAGCCCGATAGGAGAGACCCAGTACTTC,CASSPIGETQYF
NA,TRBJ1-3,NA,TRBV5-1,TGCGCCAGCAGCCCCCGGACCGGAAACACCATATATTTT,CASSPRTGNTIYF
NA,TRBJ2-3,NA,TRBV29-1,TGCAGCGGGGGAGGACGTTCTAGCACAGATACGCAGTATTTT,CSGGGRSSTDTQYF
NA,TRBJ1-5,NA,TRBV5-1,TGCGCCAGCAGCTTTGCGGGTTATAGCAATCAGCCCCAGCATTTT,CASSFAGYSNQPQHF
NA,TRBJ2-6,TRBD2,TRBV4-2,TGTGCCAGCAGCCAAGTGTCCCTAGCGGGGGGCTCTGGGGCCAACGTCCTGACTTTC,CASSQVSLAGGSGANVLTF
NA,TRBJ2-2,NA,TRBV10-3,TGTGCCATCAGTGTTCTTCTCGGGACAACGAACACCGGGGAGCTGTTTTTT,CAISVLLGTTNTGELFF
once,TRBJ2-5,NA,TRBV27,TGTACCGAACTAATGAAGACCCAGTACTTC,CTELMKTQYF
NA,TRBJ1-2,TRBD1,TRBV28,TGTGCCAGCAGCCTTGACAGGGGTGGTGGCTACACCTTC,CASSLDRGGGYTF
NA,TRBJ2-7,NA,TRBV7-9,TGTGCCAGCAGCCGAGGTCGTGAGGGATACGAGCAGTACTTC,CASSRGREGYEQYF
NA,TRBJ2-5,TRBD1,TRBV6-5,TGTGCCAGCAGTTTCCGAACGGACAGGGGGGAGACCCAGTACTTC,CASSFRTDRGETQYF
few,TRBJ2-7,NA,TRBV12-3/TRBV12-4,TGTGCCAGCAGTTTCCTCCGCTCCTACGAGCAGTACTTC,CASSFLRSYEQYF
NA,TRBJ1-2,TRBD1,TRBV18,TGTGCCAGCTCACCCCGGGACAGAGGTTACACCTTC,CASSPRDRGYTF
NA,TRBJ1-2,NA,TRBV5-4,TGTGCCAGCAGCTCCAGGGGTGTGGCATATGGCTACACCTTC,CASSSRGVAYGYTF
NA,TRBJ2-1,TRBD1,TRBV3-1/TRBV3-2,TGTGCCAGCAGCCAAGAGGGGACAGGGGGAAATGAGCAGTTCTTC,CASSQEGTGGNEQFF
NA,TRBJ1-1,NA,TRBV2,TGTGCCAGCAGCAGGGGTCCGAACACTGAAGCTTTCTTT,CASSRGPNTEAFF
NA,TRBJ2-1,TRBD1,TRBV18,TGTGCCAGCTCTCGGACAGGGACCTACAATGAGCAGTTCTTC,CASSRTGTYNEQFF
NA,TRBJ1-3,NA,TRBV7-2,TGTGCCAGCAGTTTCGCGAGGTCTGGAAACACCATATATTTT,CASSFARSGNTIYF
NA,TRBJ2-2,TRBD2,TRBV7-3,TGTGCCAGCAGCTTATTCAGCGGGGGTAACACCGGGGAGCTGTTTTTT,CASSLFSGGNTGELFF
NA,TRBJ2-2,NA,TRBV5-1,TGCGCCAGCAGCTTTGGTAGTCAGAGCGGGGAGCTGTTTTTT,CASSFGSQSGELFF
NA,TRBJ2-3,TRBD2,TRBV13,TGTGCCAGCAGCTTACCGGGGGGAGAGGATACGCAGTATTTT,CASSLPGGEDTQYF
NA,TRBJ2-3,TRBD2,TRBV2,TGTGCCAGCAGTGGAAGCGGGGGGGCCCTCGATACGCAGTATTTT,CASSGSGGALDTQYF
NA,TRBJ2-2,NA,TRBV28,TGTGCCAGCAGCCGTGGGGGAGGGGGACTCACCGGGGAGCTGTTTTTT,CASSRGGGGLTGELFF
NA,TRBJ1-2,NA,TRBV10-2,TGCGCCAGCAAAGAAGGGAACTATGGCTACACCTTC,CASKEGNYGYTF
NA,TRBJ1-4,TRBD1,TRBV20-1,TGCAGTGCTAGTCTCCGACAGGGTGAATGGTGGATTAATGAAAAACTGTTTTTT,CSASLRQGEWWINEKLFF